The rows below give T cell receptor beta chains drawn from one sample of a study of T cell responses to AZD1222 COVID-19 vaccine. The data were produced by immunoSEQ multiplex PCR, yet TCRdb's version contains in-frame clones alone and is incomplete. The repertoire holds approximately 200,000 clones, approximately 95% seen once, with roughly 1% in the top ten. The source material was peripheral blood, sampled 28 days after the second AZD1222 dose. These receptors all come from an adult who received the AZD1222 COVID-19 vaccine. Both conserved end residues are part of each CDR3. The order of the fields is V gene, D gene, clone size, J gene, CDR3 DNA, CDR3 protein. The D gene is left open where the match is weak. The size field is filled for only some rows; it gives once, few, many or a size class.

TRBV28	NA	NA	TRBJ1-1	TGTGCCAGCAGTCCTCCCGCGGTAGGGGGGACTGAAGCTTTCTTT	CASSPPAVGGTEAFF
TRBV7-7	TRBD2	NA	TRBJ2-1	TGTGCCAGCAGCCTACTAGCGGGGGTGAACAATGAGCAGTTCTTC	CASSLLAGVNNEQFF
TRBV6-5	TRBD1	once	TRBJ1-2	TGTGCCAGCAGTCGACAGGGAGGGCTTAACTATGGCTACACCTTC	CASSRQGGLNYGYTF
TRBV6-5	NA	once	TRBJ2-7	TGTGCCAGCAGTTACTCGAACAGGGCCTACGAGCAGTACTTC	CASSYSNRAYEQYF
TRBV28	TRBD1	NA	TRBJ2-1	TGTGCCAGCAAATCCCCGGGACAGGCGCACAATGAGCAGTTCTTC	CASKSPGQAHNEQFF
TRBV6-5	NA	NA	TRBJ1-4	TGTGCCAGCGGGTGGCCTGCAACTAATGAAAAACTGTTTTTT	CASGWPATNEKLFF
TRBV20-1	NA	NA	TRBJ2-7	TGCAGTGCTAGTCAGTTAGCGGTCTACGAGCAGTACTTC	CSASQLAVYEQYF
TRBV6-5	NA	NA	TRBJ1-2	TGTGCCAGCAGTTACCAGGGAACTAACTATGGCTACACCTTC	CASSYQGTNYGYTF
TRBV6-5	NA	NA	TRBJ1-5	TGTGCCAGCAGTTTAGCGGGGGCAGGCGGCAATCAGCCCCAGCATTTT	CASSLAGAGGNQPQHF
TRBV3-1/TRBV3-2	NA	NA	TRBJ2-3	TGTGCCAGCAGCCAGACAGATACGCAGTATTTT	CASSQTDTQYF
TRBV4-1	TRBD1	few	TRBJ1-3	TGCGCCAGCAGTCATGGGTCCAGGGGGGGTAACACCATATATTTT	CASSHGSRGGNTIYF
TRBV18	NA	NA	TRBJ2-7	TGTGCCAGCTCATTGGGCGTAGAGGGCTACGAGCAGTACTTC	CASSLGVEGYEQYF
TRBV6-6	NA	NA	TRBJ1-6	TGTGCCAGCAGTTACCCCGAGGTCGGTTCACCCCTCCACTTT	CASSYPEVGSPLHF
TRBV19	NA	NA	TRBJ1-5	TGTGCCTGTCACCCTCACGGGCAGACCTTTAGCAATCAGCCCCAGCATTTT	CACHPHGQTFSNQPQHF
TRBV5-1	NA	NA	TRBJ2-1	TGCGCCAGCAGCTTTCTCGTCTCGGGCGGGGCTAGCGCGAGCTCCTACAATGAGCAGTTCTTC	CASSFLVSGGASASSYNEQFF
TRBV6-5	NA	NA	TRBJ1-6	TGTGCCAGCAGTTATGTAGGACATTATAATTCACCCCTCCACTTT	CASSYVGHYNSPLHF
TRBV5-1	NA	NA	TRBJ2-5	TGCGCCAGCAGCTCCCCGGGGCAGGAGACCCAGTACTTC	CASSSPGQETQYF
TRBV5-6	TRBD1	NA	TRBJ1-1	TGTGCCAGCAGCTTTTCGACAGGGGGGAACACTGAAGCTTTCTTT	CASSFSTGGNTEAFF
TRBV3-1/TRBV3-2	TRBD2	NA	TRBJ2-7	TGTGCCAGCAGCCAAGTCCACATGGGCCTTCTAGCGGGGGGTTTGACCTACGAGCAGTACTTC	CASSQVHMGLLAGGLTYEQYF
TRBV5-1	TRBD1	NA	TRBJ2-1	TGCGCCAGCAGCGTGAACGTAGGGGGCGGATCCTACAATGAGCAGTTCTTC	CASSVNVGGGSYNEQFF
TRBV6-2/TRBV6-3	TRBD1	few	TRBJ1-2	TGTGCCAGCAGTGGGACAGTCTTTCTCTATGGCTACACCTTC	CASSGTVFLYGYTF
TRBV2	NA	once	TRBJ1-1	TGTGCCAGCAGGGCCATGGGGCCGACCACTGAAGCTTTCTTT	CASRAMGPTTEAFF
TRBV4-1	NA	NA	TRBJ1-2	TGCGCCAGCAGCCAAGACCATGGGGCGACGAGCGGCTACACCTTC	CASSQDHGATSGYTF
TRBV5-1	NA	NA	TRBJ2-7	TGCGCCAGCAGCCTGTCCGGGACGCCGGGCTACGAGCAGTACTTC	CASSLSGTPGYEQYF
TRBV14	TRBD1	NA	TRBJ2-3	TGTGCCAGCAGCCATCCGGGACAGGGACATACGCAGTATTTT	CASSHPGQGHTQYF
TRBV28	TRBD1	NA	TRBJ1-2	TGTGCCAGCAGTCCTGAACAGGGGGCGCATTATGGCTACACCTTC	CASSPEQGAHYGYTF
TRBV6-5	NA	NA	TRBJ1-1	TGTGCCAGCAGCCAACTTGGGCGGGCAGGGGATGTCTTCTTT	CASSQLGRAGDVFF
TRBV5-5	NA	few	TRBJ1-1	TGTGCCAGCATTTTTACAGGGAGAAACACTGAAGCTTTCTTT	CASIFTGRNTEAFF
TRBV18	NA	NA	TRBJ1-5	TGTGCCAGCTCACCGAGCAATCAGCCCCAGCATTTT	CASSPSNQPQHF
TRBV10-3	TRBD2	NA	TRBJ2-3	TGTGCCATAGCGACTAGCGGGGGGGCCACAGATACGCAGTATTTT	CAIATSGGATDTQYF
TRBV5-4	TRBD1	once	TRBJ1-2	TGTGCCAGCAGCCGGACTGGACAGGGGAATGGCTACACCTTC	CASSRTGQGNGYTF
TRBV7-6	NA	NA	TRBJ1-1	TGTGCCAGCAGCTTAGACTGGGTGAAGGACACTGAAGCTTTCTTT	CASSLDWVKDTEAFF
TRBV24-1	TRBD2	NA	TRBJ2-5	TGTGCCACCAGTGATACTCCATTACTAGCGGGGGCCCGAGGTACCCAGTACTTC	CATSDTPLLAGARGTQYF
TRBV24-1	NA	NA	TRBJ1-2	TGTGCCACCAGTGTTTTGGGGCAGCTCTATGGCTACACCTTC	CATSVLGQLYGYTF
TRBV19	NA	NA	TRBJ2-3	TGTGCCAGTAGTACGGGGCCCGGGAGCGATACGCAGTATTTT	CASSTGPGSDTQYF
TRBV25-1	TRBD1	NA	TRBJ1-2	TGTGCCAGCAGTGGTGCCGGGACAGTTAAGGACTACACCTTC	CASSGAGTVKDYTF
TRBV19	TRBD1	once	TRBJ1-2	TGTGCCAGTAGTATTCCCCGGGACAGGGGAGAATTCTATGGCTACACCTTC	CASSIPRDRGEFYGYTF
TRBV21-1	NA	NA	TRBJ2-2	TGTGCCAGCAGCAAAGGATGTCCAAGGTACACCGGGGAGCTGTTTTTT	CASSKGCPRYTGELFF
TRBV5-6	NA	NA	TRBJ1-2	TGTGCCAGCAGCTTGCAAGGCCCGATCGTCCCCTATGGCTACACCTTC	CASSLQGPIVPYGYTF
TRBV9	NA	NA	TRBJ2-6	TGTGCCAGCAGCGCGAGGGCGGTCTCTGGGGCCAACGTCCTGACTTTC	CASSARAVSGANVLTF
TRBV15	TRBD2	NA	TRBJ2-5	TGTGCCACCAGCAGAGCCGGGAGGCAAGAGACCCAGTACTTC	CATSRAGRQETQYF
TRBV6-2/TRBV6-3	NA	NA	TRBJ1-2	TGTGCCAGCAGCCTACAGGTGTCCTATGGCTACACCTTC	CASSLQVSYGYTF
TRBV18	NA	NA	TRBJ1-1	TGTGCCAGCTCCCCCCGGGGGGGCTGGGAAACTGAAGCTTTCTTT	CASSPRGGWETEAFF
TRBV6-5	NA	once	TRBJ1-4	TGTGCCAGCAGTTTCCGGGGGGGGCCAACTAATGAAAAACTGTTTTTT	CASSFRGGPTNEKLFF
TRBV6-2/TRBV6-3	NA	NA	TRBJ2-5	TGTGCCAGCAGTTACCTCACGGAGACCCAGTACTTC	CASSYLTETQYF
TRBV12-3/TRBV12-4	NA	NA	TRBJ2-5	TGTGCCAGCAGGGGAGAGACCCAGTACTTC	CASRGETQYF
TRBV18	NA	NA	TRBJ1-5	TGTGCCAGCTCACCAGAACAAGGAGGAGGGCAGCCCCAGCATTTT	CASSPEQGGGQPQHF
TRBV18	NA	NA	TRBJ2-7	TGTGCCAGCTCACGGGGGCAGGTCTACAACGAGCAGTACTTC	CASSRGQVYNEQYF
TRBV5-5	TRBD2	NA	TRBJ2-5	TGTGCCAGCAGCTCACCGCTAGCGGGGGGTCAAGAGACCCAGTACTTC	CASSSPLAGGQETQYF
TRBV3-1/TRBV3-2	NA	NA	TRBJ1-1	TGTGCCAGCAGCGAACGATACACTGAAGCTTTCTTT	CASSERYTEAFF
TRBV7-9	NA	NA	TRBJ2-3	TGTGCCAGCAGCCCCCAGGTGAGCACAGATACGCAGTATTTT	CASSPQVSTDTQYF
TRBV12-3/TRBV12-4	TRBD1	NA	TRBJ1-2	TGTGCCAGCAGTTTCGCTCAGGGGGCGGGCTACACCTTC	CASSFAQGAGYTF
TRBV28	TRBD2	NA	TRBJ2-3	TGTGCCAGCAGCTCCCCTAGCGGGGGCCGCACAGATACGCAGTATTTT	CASSSPSGGRTDTQYF
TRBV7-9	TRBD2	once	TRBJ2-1	TGTGCCAGCAGCGCCCGACTAGCGGGGGGGGGCAATGAGCAGTTCTTC	CASSARLAGGGNEQFF
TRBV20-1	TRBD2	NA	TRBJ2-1	TGCAGTGCTAGTGGCGGGGGGGACGTGGCAAGCTCCTACAATGAGCAGTTCTTC	CSASGGGDVASSYNEQFF
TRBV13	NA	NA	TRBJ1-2	TGTGCCAGCAGCCAACTACAGGGTTTGGATGGCTACACCTTC	CASSQLQGLDGYTF
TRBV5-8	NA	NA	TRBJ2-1	TGTGCCAGCAGCTTGGACCCCCCGGAGAGGGGGGGGCGGAATGAGCAGTTCTTC	CASSLDPPERGGRNEQFF
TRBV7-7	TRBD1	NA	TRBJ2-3	TGTGCCAGCAGCTTAGGACAGGGCTACAGAGATACGCAGTATTTT	CASSLGQGYRDTQYF
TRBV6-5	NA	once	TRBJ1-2	TGTGCCAGTGAACGGGGGGGGGACTATGGCTACACCTTC	CASERGGDYGYTF